The 25 T cell receptor beta chains in this list originate from one sample, sequenced in a study of CD8+ T cells in alopecia areata. RNA extraction and reverse transcription yielded cDNA as sequencing template. TCRdb's table, derived via immunoSEQ multiplex PCR, lists solely in-frame clones and lacks some. The repertoire holds about 190,000 clones, with less than 65% as singletons. The treatment is: oral pan-JAK inhibitor, 5-10 mg twice daily. The sequencing used CD4+ T cells sorted from blood, collected at week 24, from a patient treated with tofacitinib. The receptors here all came from a human donor with alopecia areata.

This clone was observed a single time. J is TRBJ1-5 and V is TRBV6-1, with TRBD1 matching 7 bases. The CDR3 runs 13 residues. J gave up 7 bases and V 6 bases, and 6 bases lay outside the gene matches. Germline CDR1 is MNHNS and CDR2 is SASEGT. The CDR3 nucleotides read TGTGCCAGCAGGGAAACAGGGGACCAGCCCCAGCATTTT. This translates into CASRETGDQPQHF.

The chain recombines TRBV30 with TRBJ2-5, with 11 bases fitting TRBD1. With 4 bases clipped from V and 5 bases from J, the junction kept 9 bases outside the gene matches. This CDR3 comprises 15 residues. Germline V gene sequence: CDR1 GTSNPN, CDR2 SVGIG (reference sequence). The CDR3 sequence: CAWTQGQGVWETQYF. The CDR3 DNA follows: TGTGCCTGGACCCAGGGACAGGGGGTCTGGGAGACCCAGTACTTC.

The chain has TRBV29-1 and TRBJ2-2, with 10 bases matching TRBD1. The CDR3 is 12 residues long. In germline, CDR1 is SQVTM, CDR2 ANQGSEA. Trimming took 6 bases from V and 6 from J; bases not matched to a gene: 1. The CDR3 here is CSVGQGPGELFF. DNA for the CDR3: TGCAGCGTGGGACAGGGGCCCGGGGAGCTGTTTTTT.

The CDR3 loop reads CASSLRQGGGSPLHF. The CDR3 region has the DNA TGTGCCAGCAGCTTAAGACAGGGGGGCGGTTCACCCCTCCACTTT. The chain is built from TRBV7-6 and TRBJ1-6; TRBD1 agrees at 9 bases. CDR1 and CDR2 (germline): SGHVS, FNYEAQ. CDR3 length: 15 residues. V trimming: 2 bases; J trimming: 9 bases; junction bases outside the gene matches: 5.

This clone was recorded a few times. The CDR3 DNA reads as TGTGCCAGCAGCCGACGGACAGACTCTGGAAACACCATATATTTT. Translated: CASSRRTDSGNTIYF. The chain has TRBV13 and TRBJ1-3; the D gene is possibly TRBD1 (6 bases). V gave up 5 bases and J gave up 0 bases, with 11 bases separating them. The CDR3 consists of 15 residues. Germline lookup yields CDR1 PRHDT and CDR2 FYEKMQ (reference sequence).

For this clone: One end of the junction is discordant with germline, which a read error may explain. Other DNA sequences from this sample encode an identical CDR3 as well. V gene TRBV9 combines with J gene TRBJ2-3; 12 bases fit TRBD2. This CDR3 region has 15 residues. Germline lookup yields CDR1 SGDLS and CDR2 YYNGEE. This CDR3 reads CASSVGTSGTDTQYF. For the CDR3, the DNA is TGTGCCAGCAGTGTAGGGACTAGCGGGACAGATACGCAGTATTTT. Full variable domain (missing parts from reference TRBV9 and TRBJ2-3): DSGVTQTPKHLITATGQRVTLRCSPRSGDLSVYWYQQSLDQGLQFLIQYYNGEERAKGNILERFSAQQFPDLHSELNLSSLELGDSALYFCASSVGTSGTDTQYFGPGTRLTVL.

This sequence joins TRBV5-1 and TRBJ2-7, with unresolved D. The V and J ends lost 4 bases and 1 base respectively, with 18 bases between them. This CDR3 has 16 residues. From germline, CDR1 is SGHRS and CDR2 YFSETQ. The CDR3 nucleotides read TGCGCCAGCAGCCTCCTACTGGGGATGGGGTCCTACGAGCAGTACTTC. Translating gives CASSLLLGMGSYEQYF. The full variable domain, its missing parts supplied by reference TRBV5-1 and TRBJ2-7, is KAGVTQTPRYLIKTRGQQVTLSCSPISGHRSVSWYQQTPGQGLQFLFEYFSETQRNKGNFPGRFSGRQFSNSRSEMNVSTLELGDSALYLCASSLLLGMGSYEQYFGPGTRLTVT.

This chain joins TRBV29-1 and TRBJ1-4; D gene unclear. The CDR3 has 13 residues. Germline loops: CDR1 SQVTM, CDR2 ANQGSEA. Trimming cost V 7 bases and J 12 bases, with 21 bases left between them. This chain's CDR3 is CSGRAQSGEQLFF. CDR3 DNA: TGCAGCGGGAGGGCCCAGTCGGGTGAGCAACTGTTTTTT.

V is TRBV27 and J is TRBJ1-2; D gene ambiguous. The length of the CDR3 is 15 residues. Trimming removed 0 bases at V and 0 bases at J, with 8 bases between. The germline CDR1 and CDR2 sequences are MNHEY and SMNVEV (reference sequence). CDR3 in DNA: TGTGCCAGCAGTTTATCGTCAGATCCTAACTATGGCTACACCTTC. Its translation is CASSLSSDPNYGYTF.

The gene calls are TRBV30 and TRBJ2-7; 10 bases match TRBD2. J was trimmed by 7 bases and V by 0 bases; bases with no gene match: 3. This CDR3 contains 13 residues. Germline V gene data show CDR1 as GTSNPN and CDR2 as SVGIG (reference sequence). The CDR3 DNA reads TGTGCCTGGAGTGTACTACTAGCGGGAGAGCAGTACTTC. This encodes CAWSVLLAGEQYF.

V and J are TRBV5-6 and TRBJ1-5; D remains ambiguous. Germline V CDR1 and CDR2: SGHDT, YYEEEE. CDR3 length: 16 residues. The V gene lost 4 bases and the J gene lost 4 bases, with 18 bases spanning the gap. In DNA form, the CDR3 reads TGTGCCAGCAGCAAGGGTTTCCCGGGGATTAATCAGCCCCAGCATTTT. This gives the protein CASSKGFPGINQPQHF.

The genes are TRBV29-1 and TRBJ2-3, with 8 bases lining up with TRBD2. With V trimmed by 6 bases and J by 5 bases, 7 bases remained unmatched. The CDR3 has 13 amino acids. Germline V gives CDR1 SQVTM, CDR2 ANQGSEA. The CDR3 DNA sequence: TGCAGCGTCGGGCGACTAGCGAGAGATACGCAGTATTTT. Translating it yields CSVGRLARDTQYF.

The rearrangement uses TRBV4-3 and TRBJ2-3; D not resolved. V was pared by 3 bases and J by 5 bases, with 9 bases between. The CDR3 is 13 amino acids. Germline V gives CDR1 LGHNA, CDR2 YSLEER. The CDR3 region is CASSQEHLDTQYF. CDR3 nucleotides: TGCGCCAGCAGCCAGGAGCATTTAGATACGCAGTATTTT.

The J gene is TRBJ1-1, the V gene TRBV11-1; 11 bases line up with TRBD1. The CDR3 totals 14 residues. V shed 5 bases and J 5 bases; nucleotides not matched to a gene: 4. Germline loops: CDR1 SGHAT, CDR2 FQDESV (reference sequence). The CDR3 is CASSRDRGNTEAFF. CDR3 nucleotide sequence: TGTGCCAGCAGCCGGGACAGGGGGAATACTGAAGCTTTCTTT. Filled out from reference TRBV11-1 and TRBJ1-1, the complete variable domain reads EAEVAQSPRYKITEKSQAVAFWCDPISGHATLYWYRQILGQGPELLVQFQDESVVDDSQLPKDRFSAERLKGVDSTLKIQPAELGDSAMYLCASSRDRGNTEAFFGQGTRLTVV.

This chain links TRBV6-6 with TRBJ1-5; no definite D call. CDR1 is MNHNY and CDR2 is SVGAGI in the germline V gene (reference sequence). The length of the CDR3 is 14 residues. V lost 7 bases, J lost 3 bases, and 13 bases lay in between. The CDR3 loop reads CASNWSGLNQPQHF. The DNA for the CDR3 is TGTGCCAGCAACTGGAGCGGCCTCAATCAGCCCCAGCATTTT.

The chain combines TRBV9 with TRBJ2-5, with D unclear. The CDR3 spans 15 residues. Germline CDR1 SGDLS, CDR2 YYNGEE. Trimming took 0 bases from V and 3 from J, leaving 12 bases between them. The CDR3 loop reads CASSVAPSFEETQYF. The CDR3 DNA sequence: TGTGCCAGCAGCGTAGCCCCCAGCTTTGAAGAGACCCAGTACTTC.

This chain joins TRBV6-1 and TRBJ2-4, with D perhaps matching TRBD2 (6 bases). V lost 2 bases and J 13 bases, leaving 21 bases between the germline ends. The CDR3 extends over 15 amino acids. In germline, CDR1 is MNHNS, CDR2 SASEGT. CDR3 loop: CASSELGLNYGEQYF. The CDR3 DNA is TGTGCCAGCAGTGAATTGGGACTCAATTACGGGGAACAGTACTTC.

This clone was recorded a few times. The sample carries other DNA sequences with the same CDR3. The chain uses TRBV7-2 and TRBJ1-5, with D hard to call. Germline values: CDR1 SGHTA, CDR2 FQGNSA. The CDR3 loop spans 13 amino acids. The V gene lost 0 bases and the J gene lost 7 bases, with 7 bases spanning the gap. The CDR3 loop is CASSLALGQPQHF. In DNA form, the CDR3 reads TGTGCCAGCAGCTTAGCGCTGGGACAGCCCCAGCATTTT.

The CDR3 DNA is TGTGCCTGTCGCCCTTATCAAACAGGGAGCTCCTACAATGAGCAGTTCTTC. This translates into CACRPYQTGSSYNEQFF. The genes are TRBV30 and TRBJ2-1; TRBD1 is a possible D gene (6 bases). V lost 6 bases, J lost 0 bases, and 21 bases lay in between. The germline V gene encodes CDR1 GTSNPN and CDR2 SVGIG (reference sequence). The CDR3 loop spans 17 amino acids.

V and J are TRBV11-3 and TRBJ2-5, with D unresolved. Looked up from germline, CDR1 is SGHNT and CDR2 is YENEEA. The CDR3 has 14 residues. V lost 0 bases and J 1 base, leaving 6 bases between the germline ends. The DNA for the CDR3 is TGTGCCAGCAGCTTAGATGACCGCCAAGAGACCCAGTACTTC. Translating gives CASSLDDRQETQYF.

This clone appeared a few times. The gene calls are TRBV7-2 and TRBJ1-1; D gene unclear. The CDR3 runs 13 residues. V lost 2 bases, J lost 11 bases, and 15 bases lay in between. CDR1 SGHTA and CDR2 FQGNSA come from the germline V gene. This CDR3 reads CASSLPPLSRAFF. DNA of the CDR3: TGTGCCAGCAGCTTACCACCTCTGAGTCGCGCTTTCTTT.

This chain uses TRBV30 with TRBJ1-1; D ambiguous. The CDR3 contains 12 residues. In germline, CDR1 is GTSNPN, CDR2 SVGIG (reference sequence). V lost 3 bases and J lost 6, with 11 bases in between. CDR3 amino acids: CAWRGSGSEAFF. DNA of the CDR3: TGTGCCTGGAGGGGGTCCGGCTCTGAAGCTTTCTTT. Using reference TRBV30 and TRBJ1-1 for the parts outside the CDR3, the full variable domain is SQTIHQWPATLVQPVGSPLSLECTVEGTSNPNLYWYRQAAGRGLQLLFYSVGIGQISSEVPQNLSASRPQDRQFILSSKKLLLSDSGFYLCAWRGSGSEAFFGQGTRLTVV.

CDR3 bases: TGTGCCAGCAGTGATCCAAGGGGGCCTAATGAGCAGTTCTTC. Protein: CASSDPRGPNEQFF. The rearrangement joins TRBV2 to TRBJ2-1, with 7 bases identical to TRBD1. The CDR3 consists of 14 residues. The germline gives CDR1 SNHLY, CDR2 FYNNEI. Trimming cost V 3 bases and J 7 bases; bases outside gene matches: 6.

The chain joins TRBV7-2 to TRBJ1-2; 11 nucleotides agree with TRBD1. The V segment lost 3 bases and the J segment 6 bases; nucleotides outside the gene matches: 6. The CDR3 contains 15 residues. Looked up from germline, CDR1 is SGHTA and CDR2 is FQGNSA. The CDR3 DNA reads TGTGCCAGCAGCTTTAGAGGACAGGGGGCCAATGGCTACACCTTC. Residues: CASSFRGQGANGYTF.

The J gene is TRBJ1-1, the V gene TRBV5-1; weak D call: TRBD1 (5 bases). CDR1 and CDR2 (germline): SGHRS, YFSETQ. CDR3 length: 13 amino acids. V was clipped by 5 bases and J by 1 base, with 9 bases between them. CDR3 DNA sequence: TGCGCCAGCAGGGTACAGGCGAACACTGAAGCTTTCTTT. Its protein product is CASRVQANTEAFF. Supplemented by reference TRBV5-1 and TRBJ1-1, the full variable domain reads KAGVTQTPRYLIKTRGQQVTLSCSPISGHRSVSWYQQTPGQGLQFLFEYFSETQRNKGNFPGRFSGRQFSNSRSEMNVSTLELGDSALYLCASRVQANTEAFFGQGTRLTVV.